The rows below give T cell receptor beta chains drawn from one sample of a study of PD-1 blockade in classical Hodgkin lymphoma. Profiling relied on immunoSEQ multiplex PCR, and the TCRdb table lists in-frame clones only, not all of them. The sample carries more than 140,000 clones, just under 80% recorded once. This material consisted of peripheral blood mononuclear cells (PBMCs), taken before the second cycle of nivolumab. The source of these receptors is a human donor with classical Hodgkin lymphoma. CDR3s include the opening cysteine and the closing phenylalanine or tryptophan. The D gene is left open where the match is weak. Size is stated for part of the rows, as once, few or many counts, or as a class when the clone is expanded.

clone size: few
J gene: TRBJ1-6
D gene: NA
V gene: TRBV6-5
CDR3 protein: CASSVRGSARSPLHF
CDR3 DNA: TGTGCCAGCAGTGTCCGGGGTAGCGCGCGTTCACCCCTCCACTTT

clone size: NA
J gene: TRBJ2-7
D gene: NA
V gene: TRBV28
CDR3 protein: CASNTPPPTYEQYF
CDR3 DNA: TGTGCCAGCAACACCCCACCCCCCACCTACGAGCAGTACTTC

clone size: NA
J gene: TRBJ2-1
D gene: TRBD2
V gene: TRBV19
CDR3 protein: CASGLAGGSGSYNEQFF
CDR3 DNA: TGTGCCAGTGGGCTAGCGGGAGGAAGCGGGTCCTACAATGAGCAGTTCTTC

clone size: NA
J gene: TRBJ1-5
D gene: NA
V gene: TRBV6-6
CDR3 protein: CASSTRQEQHF
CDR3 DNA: TGTGCCAGCAGTACCCGACAGGAGCAGCATTTT

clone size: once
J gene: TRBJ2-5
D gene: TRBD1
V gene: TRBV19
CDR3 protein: CASSMVGTGGQETQYF
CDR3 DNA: TGTGCCAGTAGTATGGTGGGGACAGGGGGACAAGAGACCCAGTACTTC

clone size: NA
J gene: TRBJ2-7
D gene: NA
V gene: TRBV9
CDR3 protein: CASSHHKYRTYEQYF
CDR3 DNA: TGTGCCAGCAGCCACCATAAATATCGAACCTACGAGCAGTACTTC

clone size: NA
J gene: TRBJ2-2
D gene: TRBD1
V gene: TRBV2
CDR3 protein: CASRGTGGTGELFF
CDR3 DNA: TGTGCCAGCAGAGGGACAGGGGGGACCGGGGAGCTGTTTTTT

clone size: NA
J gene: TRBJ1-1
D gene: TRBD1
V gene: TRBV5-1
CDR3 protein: CASSLSALGTGEAFF
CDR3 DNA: TGCGCCAGCAGCTTGTCGGCCCTCGGGACAGGTGAAGCTTTCTTT

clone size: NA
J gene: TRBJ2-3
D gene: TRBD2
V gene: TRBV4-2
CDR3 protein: CASSRVLGTSGGTDTQYF
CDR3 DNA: TGTGCCAGCAGCCGCGTGCTTGGGACTAGCGGGGGCACAGATACGCAGTATTTT

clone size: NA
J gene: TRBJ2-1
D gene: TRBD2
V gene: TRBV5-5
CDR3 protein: CASSPGLAVSYNEQFF
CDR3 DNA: TGTGCCAGCAGCCCGGGACTAGCGGTATCCTACAATGAGCAGTTCTTC

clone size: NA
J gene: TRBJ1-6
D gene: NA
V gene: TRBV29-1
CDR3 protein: CSVARGVNSPLHF
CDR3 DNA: TGCAGCGTCGCGAGAGGGGTTAATTCACCCCTCCACTTT

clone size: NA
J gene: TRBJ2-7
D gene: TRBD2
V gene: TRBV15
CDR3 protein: CATSRVSSGSYEQYF
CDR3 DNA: TGTGCCACCAGCAGAGTGTCTAGCGGTTCCTACGAGCAGTACTTC